Presented here are 16 T cell receptor beta chains from one specimen sequenced in a study of quantifying T cell responses using KT2 cells. At the level of the study: Reverse transcription used primers in the TCR alpha and beta constant regions.

An oligo carrying a UMI was ligated to the cDNA 3' end. First-round PCR used approximately 4 cycles and beta primers RC1.1 and RC1.2 covering TRBC1 and TRBC2. One entry per CDR3 protein results from TCRdb running MiXCR on the UMI-ligation and nested PCR reads. The table includes about 50,000 distinct CDR3 sequences, more than 9% detected once. The sequenced sample was PBMCs spiked with cells of the T cell clone KT2. These receptors came from a human donor.

The chain is built from TRBV29-1 and TRBJ1-2; weak D call: TRBD1 (5 bases). The V gene lost 4 bases and the J gene lost 4 bases, with 13 bases spanning the gap. The CDR3 is made up of 13 amino acids. Germline-derived CDR1 and CDR2 are SQVTM and ANQGSEA. CDR3 region: CSVVIWGTYGYTF. In nucleotides, the CDR3 is TGCAGCGTTGTTATTTGGGGGACCTATGGCTACACCTTC.

This clonotype was seen at least ten times. V gene TRBV6-1 combines with J gene TRBJ2-3, with D perhaps matching TRBD1 or TRBD2 (5 bases each). This CDR3 comprises 14 residues. Trimming removed 7 bases at V and 1 base at J, with 12 bases between. CDR1 and CDR2 (germline): MNHNS, SASEGT. DNA of the CDR3: TGTGCCAGCACCCCGGGGCACCGCACAGATACGCAGTATTTT. It encodes CASTPGHRTDTQYF.

J is TRBJ2-7 and V is TRBV20-1; TRBD2 matches at 7 bases. Germline V gives CDR1 DFQATT, CDR2 SNEGSKA (reference sequence). The CDR3 runs to 13 residues. The V gene end was trimmed by 5 bases and the J gene end by 3 bases; junction bases not matched to a gene: 7. CDR3 sequence reads: CSARPGTNYEQYF. The CDR3 DNA follows: TGCAGTGCTCGTCCCGGGACTAACTACGAGCAGTACTTC.

This chain uses TRBV12-3 or TRBV12-4 with TRBJ1-5; maybe TRBD1 (5 bases). This CDR3 is 16 amino acids long. V was trimmed by 5 bases and J by 8 bases, leaving 22 bases between them. Here the CDR3 reads CASSPNPGLVGEPQHF. For the CDR3, the DNA is TGTGCCAGCAGTCCGAACCCGGGACTGGTGGGCGAGCCCCAGCATTTT.

Many counts were recorded for this clonotype. The CDR3 nucleotides read TGTGCCAGCAGCCAGGACAGTATCCACGAGCAGTACTTC. Amino acid sequence: CASSQDSIHEQYF. The chain joins TRBV9 to TRBJ2-7; a weak D match, TRBD1 (6 bases). The V end lost 4 bases, the J end lost 5 bases, and 13 bases lay between the germline ends. The length of the CDR3 is 13 residues. Per germline, CDR1 SGDLS and CDR2 YYNGEE. The full variable domain, with the rest looked up from reference TRBV9 and TRBJ2-7, is DSGVTQTPKHLITATGQRVTLRCSPRSGDLSVYWYQQSLDQGLQFLIQYYNGEERAKGNILERFSAQQFPDLHSELNLSSLELGDSALYFCASSQDSIHEQYFGPGTRLTVT.

The rearrangement uses TRBV12-3 or TRBV12-4 and TRBJ1-2; 10 nucleotides agree with TRBD1. The CDR3 extends over 15 amino acids. The ends lost 5 bases at V and 7 bases at J; junction bases unmatched: 10. As DNA, the CDR3 is TGTGCCAGCAGTCTGGACAGGGGGATCGGTATTGGCTACACCTTC. Translated, it gives CASSLDRGIGIGYTF.

This clonotype was seen repeatedly, ten times or more. This chain joins TRBV7-8 and TRBJ1-5; D might be TRBD1 (6 bases). Per germline, CDR1 SGHVS and CDR2 FQNEAQ. V dropped 0 bases and J dropped 0 bases, with 9 bases sitting between them. The CDR3 runs 16 residues. In DNA, the CDR3 is TGTGCCAGCAGCTTAGCTTCAGGGGATAGCAATCAGCCCCAGCATTTT. Its translation is CASSLASGDSNQPQHF.

This clonotype appeared a few times. The chain couples TRBV14 to TRBJ1-1; 10 nucleotides align to TRBD1. This CDR3 is 15 amino acids long. CDR1 SGHDN and CDR2 FVKESK come from the germline V gene. Trimming took 3 bases from V and 6 from J; bases not matched to a gene: 7. The CDR3 reads CASSQRTGGFSEAFF. CDR3 DNA: TGTGCCAGCAGCCAGAGGACAGGGGGTTTTTCTGAAGCTTTCTTT.

V is TRBV6-6 and J is TRBJ2-3, with TRBD2 as a possible D gene (5 bases). Per the germline V gene, CDR1 is MNHNY and CDR2 is SVGAGI (reference sequence). Trimming removed 2 bases at V and 0 bases at J, with 15 bases between. The CDR3 is 17 amino acids. The chain's CDR3 is CASSYAASQLSTDTQYF. CDR3 bases: TGTGCCAGCAGTTACGCGGCTAGCCAGCTAAGCACAGATACGCAGTATTTT.

This clonotype was observed a handful of times. V is TRBV12-3 or TRBV12-4 and J is TRBJ1-4, with a tentative D call TRBD1 (6 bases). The V end lost 8 bases, the J end lost 3 bases, and 10 bases lay between the germline ends. The CDR3 consists of 13 residues. The CDR3 nucleotides are TGTGCCAGCGGGACATGGGCTAATGAAAAACTGTTTTTT. Translation gives CASGTWANEKLFF.

The rearrangement joins TRBV15 to TRBJ2-3, with 7 bases matching TRBD1. The length of the CDR3 is 14 residues. The ends lost 4 bases at V and 2 bases at J; junction bases unmatched: 3. Germline V gives CDR1 LNHNV, CDR2 YYDKDF (reference sequence). CDR3 DNA: TGTGCCACCAGCACCGGGACAGACACAGATACGCAGTATTTT. Translating it yields CATSTGTDTDTQYF.

This chain uses TRBV20-1 with TRBJ2-7; no clear D. Germline assignment: CDR1 DFQATT and CDR2 SNEGSKA (reference sequence). The CDR3 totals 14 residues. Trimming removed 1 base at V and 6 bases at J, with 16 bases between. This chain's CDR3 is CSARVDRVHLEQYF. In DNA, the CDR3 is TGCAGTGCTAGAGTGGATAGGGTCCACCTCGAGCAGTACTTC.

The rearrangement joins TRBV11-2 to TRBJ2-3; 12 nucleotides agree with TRBD2. CDR1 and CDR2 from the germline V gene are SGHAT and FQNNGV. J gave up 5 bases and V 4 bases, and 7 bases lay outside the gene matches. This CDR3 region has 16 residues. Here the CDR3 DNA reads TGTGCCAGCAGCTCTCGGACTAGCGGGGTTATAGATACGCAGTATTTT. Translating gives CASSSRTSGVIDTQYF.

V is TRBV3-1 and J is TRBJ1-1; 9 positions match TRBD1. Looked up from germline, CDR1 is LGHDT and CDR2 is YNNKEL (reference sequence). The J segment lost 3 bases and the V segment lost 6 bases, leaving 5 bases of the junction unmatched. This CDR3 is 14 amino acids long. The chain's CDR3 is CASSWTGADTEAFF. CDR3 in DNA: TGTGCCAGCAGTTGGACAGGGGCTGACACTGAAGCTTTCTTT.

The chain recombines TRBV4-2 with TRBJ2-2; 8 bases align to TRBD2. Trimming at V came to 1 base and at J to 6 bases, leaving 22 bases not matched to a gene. Germline CDR1 LGHNA, CDR2 YNFKEQ. There are 21 residues in the CDR3. CDR3 bases: TGTGCCAGCAGCCAAGTCCCTCGGAGTCGCGGGGGGCTGGTCGAGTCCGGGGAGCTGTTTTTT. Its translation: CASSQVPRSRGGLVESGELFF.

This clonotype has only a few counts. This chain links TRBV20-1 with TRBJ2-7; TRBD2 agrees at 9 bases. The CDR3 has 14 residues. The V gene's germline CDR1 is DFQATT and CDR2 SNEGSKA (reference sequence). Trimming cost V 2 bases and J 6 bases; bases outside gene matches: 8. The DNA of the CDR3 is TGCAGTGCTAGACTGTCTAGCGGGATCGTCGAGCAGTACTTC. Its protein is CSARLSSGIVEQYF.